This TCR beta chain appears in the sequencing data of a study of cytotoxic CD8 clonotypes in ibrutinib-treated CLL. This table comes from immunoSEQ multiplex PCR, and its TCRdb copy is limited to in-frame clones, with some not included. The repertoire includes roughly 220,000 clones, roughly 65% of them detected once, and about 6.4% sits in the top ten. This clone has a single count. Trimming left V 2 bases short and J 2 bases short, with 14 bases between. This CDR3 contains 16 residues. Germline loops: CDR1 LNHDA, CDR2 SQIVND (reference sequence). The receptor's source is a human donor with chronic lymphocytic leukemia. The gene calls are TRBV19 and TRBJ2-3; unclear D gene. Sample: PBMCs, taken after 12 months of ibrutinib treatment. CDR3 residues: CASSIKRVLNTDTQYF. CDR3 coding DNA: TGTGCCAGTAGTATAAAAAGGGTGCTAAACACAGATACGCAGTATTTT. The variable domain in full, with the rest retrieved from reference TRBV19 and TRBJ2-3, is DGGITQSPKYLFRKEGQNVTLSCEQNLNHDAMYWYRQDPGQGLRLIYYSQIVNDFQKGDIAEGYSVSREKKESFPLTVTSAQKNPTAFYLCASSIKRVLNTDTQYFGPGTRLTVL.